This T cell receptor (beta chain) was obtained from a study of cytotoxic CD8 clonotypes in ibrutinib-treated CLL. Broader study findings: Clonality went up at ibrutinib response and then declined back toward baseline at progression.

Here immunoSEQ multiplex PCR was the method, and the copy in TCRdb shows in-frame clones only, minus some. The top ten clones hold 13% of a sample with about 200,000 clones, over 55% of them seen once. In the case of this clone: The antigen remains unidentified.

Trimming at V came to 3 bases and at J to 0 bases, leaving 6 bases not matched to a gene. Germline V CDR1 and CDR2: MGHDK, SYGVNS. The CDR3 is made up of 16 amino acids. The receptor comes from a human donor with chronic lymphocytic leukemia. This specimen consisted of PBMCs, obtained after 24 months of ibrutinib treatment. The rearrangement links TRBV25-1 to TRBJ2-7; the match to TRBD1 covers 9 bases. The CDR3 DNA reads TGTGCCAGCAGTGACCGGGACAGGGCTTTCTCCTACGAGCAGTACTTC. Protein product: CASSDRDRAFSYEQYF.